This TCR beta chain came from a study of T-cell reconstitution after alpha-beta-depleted transplantation in children. This clonotype has more than one count but fewer than ten. Trimming stripped 0 bases from V and 3 bases from J, with 7 bases between. CDR1 is SGHRS, CDR2 YFSETQ, per germline. The CDR3 has 14 residues. TCRbeta library preparation incorporated unique molecular identifiers. TCRdb processed the PCR reads anew with MiXCR; each CDR3 protein has one entry. Of a few hundred thousand distinct CDR3 sequences listed, 10% are singletons. This chain joins TRBV5-1 and TRBJ1-5; D gene uncertain. The source is a human donor who donated a stem cell graft to a child with acute lymphoblastic leukemia. This material consisted of PBMCs from the stem cell graft donor, taken from the stem cell graft. The CDR3 nucleotides read TGCGCCAGCAGCTTGGACGGGGACAATCAGCCCCAGCATTTT. Protein product: CASSLDGDNQPQHF.